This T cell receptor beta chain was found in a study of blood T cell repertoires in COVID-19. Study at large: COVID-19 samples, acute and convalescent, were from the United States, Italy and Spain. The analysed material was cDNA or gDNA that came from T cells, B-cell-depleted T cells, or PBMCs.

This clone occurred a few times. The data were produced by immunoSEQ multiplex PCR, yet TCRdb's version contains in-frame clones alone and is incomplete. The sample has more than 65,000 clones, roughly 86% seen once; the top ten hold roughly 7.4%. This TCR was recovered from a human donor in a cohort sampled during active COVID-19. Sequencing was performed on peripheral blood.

The CDR3 region is CASSRGQGAVSYEQYF. The CDR3 region has the DNA TGTGCCAGCTCAAGGGGACAGGGGGCCGTCTCCTACGAGCAGTACTTC. This chain connects TRBV18 to TRBJ2-7, with 12 bases aligning to TRBD1. The germline V gene encodes CDR1 KGHSH and CDR2 LQKENI. There are 16 residues in the CDR3. V shed 5 bases, J shed 0 bases, and the junction held 5 bases outside the gene matches.